This TCR beta chain was observed in a study of T cell responses to AZD1222 COVID-19 vaccine. Overall study results and limits: Nearly half of spike-specific TCRs reportedly target variant regions that are unmutated in the B.1.351 and B.1.1.7 variants. There were mostly white British donors and more females than males, and clonal diversity was possibly underestimated.

Clones were read by immunoSEQ multiplex PCR, and TCRdb kept only the in-frame ones, dropping some. The sample comprises around 54,000 clones, around nine tenths of which are singletons, and 6.5% to 8.5% rests with the top ten. It was second doses at about 4 or about 12 weeks that were pooled. V lost 4 bases and J 0 bases, leaving 20 bases between the germline ends. CDR1 and CDR2 (germline): SGHNT, YYREEE (reference sequence). The CDR3 spans 17 residues. To note about this clone: Its specificity is unknown.

The clonotype was recovered from an adult who received the AZD1222 COVID-19 vaccine. This chain uses TRBV5-4 with TRBJ2-7, with D possibly matching TRBD2 (5 bases). The specimen was peripheral blood, collected 28 days after the second AZD1222 dose. CDR3 sequence reads: CASSRRLATMASYEQYF. CDR3 DNA: TGTGCCAGCAGCCGACGCTTAGCGACGATGGCCTCCTACGAGCAGTACTTC.